This T cell receptor beta chain was documented in a study of breast tumors, draining lymph nodes, adjacent tissues. The lymph nodes were axillary draining lymph nodes from breast cancer patients. MiXCR, run by TCRdb on the multiplex PCR reads, gives a single entry per CDR3 protein. The repertoire has about 230,000 distinct CDR3 sequences, 32% of them found once; the top ten carry just over 1.4%. Germline assignment: CDR1 LGHNT and CDR2 FRNRAP. CDR3 length equals 12 residues. The V gene lost 6 bases and the J gene lost 1 base, with 6 bases spanning the gap. Sequenced: axillary lymph node tissue. This rearrangement joins TRBV12-5 to TRBJ1-1; D is ambiguous. The receptor comes from a female donor with breast cancer. Some clones in this sample may be carry-over from other donors' samples. As DNA, the CDR3 is TGTGCTAGTGGCGAAGGGAACACTGAAGCTTTCTTT. This translates into CASGEGNTEAFF.